The 24 T cell receptor beta chains listed next were all sequenced from one sample in a study of type 1 regulatory T cells. Their antigens remain unidentified. TCRdb used MiXCR to reprocess the reads, holding one entry per CDR3 protein. Of about 68,000 distinct CDR3 sequences in the sample, about 69% were seen once. Source material: cultured T cells, either the whole culture or a sorted T cell fraction (not recorded which). As to subset: Tr1-enriched cell product generated in vitro against host alloantigens. The origin of the receptors is a human donor in good health.

V and J are TRBV20-1 and TRBJ2-2, with a weak D call TRBD2 (5 bases). This CDR3 spans 13 amino acids. Germline assignment: CDR1 DFQATT and CDR2 SNEGSKA (reference sequence). The germline V and J ends were trimmed by 3 bases and 4 bases, with 9 bases remaining between them. CDR3 sequence: CSARGVRTGELFF. For the CDR3, the DNA is TGCAGTGCTAGGGGAGTTCGCACCGGGGAGCTGTTTTTT.

This clonotype was detected a few times. The genes are TRBV10-3 and TRBJ1-5; possible D gene TRBD1, 6 bases. There are 13 residues in the CDR3. Germline CDR1 ENHRY, CDR2 SYGVKD. Trimming shortened V by 6 bases and J by 4 bases, and 10 bases separated the two germline ends. For the CDR3, the DNA is TGTGCCATCAGGGGACAAGCAAATCAGCCCCAGCATTTT. Translation gives CAIRGQANQPQHF.

This clonotype was counted a few times. The V gene is TRBV5-1, the J gene TRBJ1-1; the match to TRBD1 covers 7 bases. Trimming at V came to 2 bases and at J to 8 bases, leaving 12 bases not matched to a gene. Germline CDR1 and CDR2: SGHRS and YFSETQ. CDR3 length equals 15 residues. The CDR3 nucleotides read TGCGCCAGCAGCTTAATTAGGGGGCCACAGGGAGAAGCTTTCTTT. Translation gives CASSLIRGPQGEAFF. The full variable domain, in which reference TRBV5-1 and TRBJ1-1 provide the parts outside the CDR3, is KAGVTQTPRYLIKTRGQQVTLSCSPISGHRSVSWYQQTPGQGLQFLFEYFSETQRNKGNFPGRFSGRQFSNSRSEMNVSTLELGDSALYLCASSLIRGPQGEAFFGQGTRLTVV.

The chain carries TRBV5-1 and TRBJ2-1; TRBD2 aligns across 8 bases. CDR3 length: 18 residues. The trim removed 8 bases at V and 2 bases at J, leaving 18 bases unmatched. Germline V gene lookup returns CDR1 SGHRS and CDR2 YFSETQ. CDR3 region: CASRLTSGTRGTYNEQFF. The CDR3 DNA reads TGCGCCAGTCGTTTAACTAGCGGTACTAGGGGTACCTACAATGAGCAGTTCTTC.

The V and J genes are TRBV6-2 or TRBV6-3 and TRBJ2-3; 7 positions match TRBD2. Germline V CDR1 and CDR2: MNHEY, SVGEGT. V lost 5 bases to trimming and J lost 7 bases; unmatched junction nucleotides: 12. The CDR3 runs to 15 residues. The CDR3 protein is CASSLADARAHTQYF. The CDR3 DNA reads TGTGCCAGCAGTCTAGCGGACGCACGGGCGCATACGCAGTATTTT.

CDR3 sequence reads: CASSDRGLSYEQYF. In nucleotides, the CDR3 is TGTGCCAGCAGCGACAGGGGTCTAAGCTACGAGCAGTACTTC. This sequence joins TRBV12-3 or TRBV12-4 and TRBJ2-7, with 8 bases matching TRBD1. The CDR3 length is 14 residues. With 6 bases clipped from V and 3 bases from J, the junction kept 7 bases outside the gene matches.

This chain connects TRBV5-1 to TRBJ2-5, with D possibly being TRBD1 or TRBD2 (5 bases each). The CDR3 is 15 residues long. Trimming left V 4 bases short and J 2 bases short, with 15 bases between. Germline lookup yields CDR1 SGHRS and CDR2 YFSETQ. The DNA of the CDR3 is TGCGCCAGCAGCCCTCGGGACGGACGACAAGAGACCCAGTACTTC. It encodes CASSPRDGRQETQYF.

J is TRBJ2-6 and V is TRBV9; 7 nucleotides match TRBD2. The trim removed 0 bases at V and 0 bases at J, leaving 3 bases unmatched. The CDR3 is 17 amino acids. Germline V gene sequence: CDR1 SGDLS, CDR2 YYNGEE. In DNA form, the CDR3 reads TGTGCCAGCAGCGTAGATGGGGGGGGCTCTGGGGCCAACGTCCTGACTTTC. Translated: CASSVDGGGSGANVLTF.

The sample holds a few counts of this clonotype. This sequence joins TRBV5-1 and TRBJ2-1; 7 bases are a match to TRBD2. The CDR3 loop spans 14 amino acids. Germline V lookup: CDR1 SGHRS, CDR2 YFSETQ. The J segment lost 8 bases and the V segment lost 0 bases, leaving 5 bases of the junction unmatched. The CDR3 loop reads CASSLGTSGDEQFF. CDR3 DNA: TGCGCCAGCAGCTTGGGGACTAGTGGCGATGAGCAGTTCTTC.

This clonotype has more than one count but fewer than ten. V usage is TRBV7-2 and J usage is TRBJ2-7, with D perhaps being TRBD1 or TRBD2 (5 bases each). The CDR3 sequence is 14 residues long. V dropped 2 bases and J dropped 7 bases, with 15 bases sitting between them. Germline CDR1 is SGHTA and CDR2 is FQGNSA. The CDR3: CASSLKVGPREQYF. The CDR3 DNA reads TGTGCCAGCAGCTTAAAGGTGGGACCCAGGGAGCAGTACTTC.

This clonotype was observed at least ten times. This chain links TRBV2 with TRBJ2-7; D gene unclear. V was shortened by 5 bases and J by 5 bases, with 16 bases between the two germline ends. The CDR3 totals 14 residues. CDR1 and CDR2 from the germline V gene are SNHLY and FYNNEI. The CDR3: CASSKRLLADEQYF. DNA of the CDR3: TGTGCCAGCAGTAAAAGACTCCTCGCAGACGAGCAGTACTTC.

This clonotype was seen just once. The chain carries TRBV10-3 and TRBJ2-7; D is perhaps TRBD1 (6 bases). Germline CDR1 reads ENHRY; CDR2 reads SYGVKD. Trimming shortened V by 5 bases and J by 0 bases, and 14 bases separated the two germline ends. The CDR3 sequence is 15 residues long. CDR3 in amino acids: CAISKATGHSYEQYF. CDR3 bases: TGTGCCATCAGTAAAGCAACAGGGCACTCCTACGAGCAGTACTTC.

The chain carries TRBV28 and TRBJ2-2, with 9 positions matching TRBD2. V trimming: 8 bases; J trimming: 0 bases; junction bases outside the gene matches: 1. This CDR3 is built from 14 residues. Germline CDR1 and CDR2: MDHEN and SYDVKM. The CDR3 sequence: CASASGANTGELFF. Written as DNA, the CDR3 is TGTGCCAGCGCTAGCGGGGCGAACACCGGGGAGCTGTTTTTT.

This clonotype has more than one count but fewer than ten. The chain employs TRBV12-3 or TRBV12-4 and TRBJ1-5, with D perhaps TRBD1 (6 bases). Trimming pared 3 bases from V and 3 bases from J, leaving 12 bases between. The CDR3 is 15 amino acids. The CDR3 here is CASSLGGQNNQPQHF. CDR3 nucleotide sequence: TGTGCCAGCAGTTTGGGTGGACAGAACAATCAGCCCCAGCATTTT.

The V call is TRBV12-3 or TRBV12-4, the J call TRBJ2-3, with 9 bases matching TRBD2. V lost 4 bases to trimming and J lost 2 bases; unmatched junction nucleotides: 19. CDR3 length: 20 residues. CDR3 bases: TGTGCCAGCAGTTCGAGGACTAGCGACGGGGATGGTGGGTACACAGATACGCAGTATTTT. Translation: CASSSRTSDGDGGYTDTQYF.

The rearrangement joins TRBV19 to TRBJ1-3, with no clear D. The V gene lost 7 bases and the J gene lost 2 bases, with 24 bases spanning the gap. The CDR3 is 18 residues long. The germline V gene has CDR1 LNHDA and CDR2 SQIVND (reference sequence). Written as DNA, the CDR3 is TGTGCCAGTACGAAAACAAGACCCAACGGGGTTGCTGGAAACACCATATATTTT. It translates to CASTKTRPNGVAGNTIYF.

This clonotype turned up a few times. The rearrangement uses TRBV29-1 and TRBJ1-1, with a tentative D call TRBD1 (5 bases). The CDR3 has 14 amino acids. CDR1 is SQVTM, CDR2 ANQGSEA, per germline. V lost 6 bases to trimming and J lost 0 bases, with 14 bases between them. The CDR3 spells CSVLSGGLNTEAFF. The DNA of the CDR3 is TGCAGCGTCCTCAGTGGGGGACTGAACACTGAAGCTTTCTTT. The full variable domain, rest sourced from reference TRBV29-1 and TRBJ1-1, is SAVISQKPSRDICQRGTSLTIQCQVDSQVTMMFWYRQQPGQSLTLIATANQGSEATYESGFVIDKFPISRPNLTFSTLTVSNMSPEDSSIYLCSVLSGGLNTEAFFGQGTRLTVV.

The chain links TRBV12-3 or TRBV12-4 to TRBJ2-2; tentatively, D is TRBD1 or TRBD2 (5 bases each). V dropped 3 bases and J dropped 6 bases, with 17 bases sitting between them. This CDR3 is 16 amino acids long. This chain's CDR3 is CASSLGLTISAGELFF. CDR3 nucleotides: TGTGCCAGCAGTTTGGGGCTAACCATTAGCGCCGGGGAGCTGTTTTTT.

DNA of the CDR3: TGCAGTGCTACAGCCGGGGGGGCGGCCACCGGGGAGCTGTTTTTT. Translation gives CSATAGGAATGELFF. The gene calls are TRBV20-1 and TRBJ2-2, with 8 bases identical to TRBD2. Unmatched junction bases numbered 8, after V lost 4 bases and J lost 4 bases. Germline V lookup: CDR1 DFQATT, CDR2 SNEGSKA (reference sequence). The CDR3 length is 15 residues.

The rearrangement uses TRBV10-3 and TRBJ2-7; the match to TRBD2 covers 8 bases. The CDR3 is made up of 14 amino acids. V lost 5 bases and J lost 2; bases outside the gene matches: 5. The germline CDR1 and CDR2 sequences are ENHRY and SYGVKD. The CDR3 sequence is CAISPGTSAYEQYF. In DNA, the CDR3 is TGTGCCATCAGTCCCGGGACTAGTGCCTACGAGCAGTACTTC.

The rearrangement uses TRBV20-1 and TRBJ2-3, with 7 bases fitting TRBD2. Germline assignment: CDR1 DFQATT and CDR2 SNEGSKA (reference sequence). The CDR3 covers 14 residues. V lost 7 bases, J lost 2 bases, and 9 bases stayed unmatched. The CDR3 DNA reads TGCAGTGGCGGGGAGGGCCTGGCCACAGATACGCAGTATTTT. It codes for CSGGEGLATDTQYF.

CDR3: CASSFRGNYEQYF. The CDR3 DNA sequence: TGTGCCAGCAGCTTCCGTGGAAACTACGAGCAGTACTTC. The rearrangement links TRBV7-2 to TRBJ2-7; no definite D call. V lost 3 bases and J 3 bases, leaving 9 bases between the germline ends. This CDR3 comprises 13 residues. Looked up from germline, CDR1 is SGHTA and CDR2 is FQGNSA.

The gene calls are TRBV3-1 and TRBJ2-1; 7 nucleotides match TRBD1. Per the germline V gene, CDR1 is LGHDT and CDR2 is YNNKEL (reference sequence). After removal of 5 bases from V and 7 bases from J, the junction contained 11 bases not matched to a gene. The CDR3 covers 15 residues. Written as DNA, the CDR3 is TGTGCCAGCAGCTATAGGGGGCGGGTAGGGAATGAGCAGTTCTTC. It specifies CASSYRGRVGNEQFF.

In its sample, this clonotype was seen once. V is TRBV5-1 and J is TRBJ2-7; 15 nucleotides align to TRBD2. The germline V gene encodes CDR1 SGHRS and CDR2 YFSETQ. The CDR3 loop spans 18 amino acids. J gave up 0 bases and V 3 bases, and 7 bases lay outside the gene matches. For the CDR3, the DNA is TGCGCCAGCAGCTCCGGACTAGCGGGAGGGCCCAGCTCCTACGAGCAGTACTTC. It is translated as CASSSGLAGGPSSYEQYF.